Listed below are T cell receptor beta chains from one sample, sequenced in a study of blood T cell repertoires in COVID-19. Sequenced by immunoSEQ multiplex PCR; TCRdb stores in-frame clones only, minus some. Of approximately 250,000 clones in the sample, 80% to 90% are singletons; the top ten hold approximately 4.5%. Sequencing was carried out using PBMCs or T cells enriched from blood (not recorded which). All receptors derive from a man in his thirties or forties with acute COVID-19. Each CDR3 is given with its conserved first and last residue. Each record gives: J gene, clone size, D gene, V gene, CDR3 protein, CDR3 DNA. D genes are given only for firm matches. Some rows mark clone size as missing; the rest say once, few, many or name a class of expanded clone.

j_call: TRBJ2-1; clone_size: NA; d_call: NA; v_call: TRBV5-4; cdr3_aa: CASSSTGEQFF; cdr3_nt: TGTGCCAGCAGCTCGACAGGAGAGCAGTTCTTC
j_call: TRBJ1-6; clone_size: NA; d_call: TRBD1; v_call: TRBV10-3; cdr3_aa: CAISRDRGNSPLHF; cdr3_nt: TGTGCCATCAGCCGGGACAGGGGCAATTCACCCCTCCACTTT
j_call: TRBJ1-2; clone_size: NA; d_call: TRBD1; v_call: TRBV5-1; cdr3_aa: CASSYDRGHNYGYTF; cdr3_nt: TGCGCCAGCAGTTACGACAGGGGGCATAACTATGGCTACACCTTC
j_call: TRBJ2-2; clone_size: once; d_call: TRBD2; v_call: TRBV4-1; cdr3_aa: CASSQGDSGRARTGELFF; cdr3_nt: TGCGCCAGCAGCCAAGGGGACAGCGGGAGGGCGAGGACCGGGGAGCTGTTTTTT
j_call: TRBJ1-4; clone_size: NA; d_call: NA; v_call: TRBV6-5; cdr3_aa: CASSYALTTNEKLFF; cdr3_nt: TGTGCCAGCAGTTACGCGTTAACAACTAATGAAAAACTGTTTTTT
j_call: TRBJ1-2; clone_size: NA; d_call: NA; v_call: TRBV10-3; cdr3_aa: CAISAGSYGYTF; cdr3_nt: TGTGCCATCAGTGCGGGGTCCTATGGCTACACCTTC
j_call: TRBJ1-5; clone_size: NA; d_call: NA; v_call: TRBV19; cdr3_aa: CASARLEDSNQPQHF; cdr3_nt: TGTGCCAGTGCTAGGTTAGAGGATAGCAATCAGCCCCAGCATTTT
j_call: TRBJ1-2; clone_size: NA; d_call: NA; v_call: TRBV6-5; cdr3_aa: CASSWGQGSGYTF; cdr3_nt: TGTGCCAGCAGTTGGGGACAAGGCTCTGGCTACACCTTC
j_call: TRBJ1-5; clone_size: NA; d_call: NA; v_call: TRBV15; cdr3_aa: CATSRDRGVNQPQHF; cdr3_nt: TGTGCCACCAGCAGAGATCGGGGGGTCAATCAGCCCCAGCATTTT
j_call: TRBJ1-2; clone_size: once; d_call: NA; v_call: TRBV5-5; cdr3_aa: CASSPWGESPYGYTF; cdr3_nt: TGTGCCAGCAGTCCTTGGGGGGAATCCCCTTATGGCTACACCTTC
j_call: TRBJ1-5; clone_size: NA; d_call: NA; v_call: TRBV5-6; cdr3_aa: CASSPPAGQPQHF; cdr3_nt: TGTGCCAGCAGCCCCCCGGCCGGGCAGCCCCAGCATTTT
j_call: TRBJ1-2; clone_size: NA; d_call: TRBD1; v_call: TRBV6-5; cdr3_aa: CASKSGTGNYGYTF; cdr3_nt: TGTGCCAGCAAATCCGGGACAGGGAATTATGGCTACACCTTC
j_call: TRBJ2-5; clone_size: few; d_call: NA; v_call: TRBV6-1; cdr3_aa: CASSASLAAGRETQYF; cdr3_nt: TGTGCCAGCAGTGCGAGCTTAGCAGCAGGGAGGGAGACCCAGTACTTC
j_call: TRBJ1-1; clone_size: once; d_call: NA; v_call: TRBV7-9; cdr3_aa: CASGRAGSRREAEAFF; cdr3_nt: TGTGCCAGCGGGCGCGCCGGTTCACGCAGGGAGGCTGAAGCTTTCTTT
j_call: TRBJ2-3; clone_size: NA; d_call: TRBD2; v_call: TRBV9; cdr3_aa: CASNRLAGGPDTQYF; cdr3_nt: TGTGCCAGCAACCGACTAGCGGGGGGGCCAGATACGCAGTATTTT
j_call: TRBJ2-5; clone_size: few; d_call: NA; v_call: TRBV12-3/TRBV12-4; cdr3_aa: CASSLMRETQYF; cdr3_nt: TGTGCCAGCAGTTTAATGAGAGAGACCCAGTACTTC
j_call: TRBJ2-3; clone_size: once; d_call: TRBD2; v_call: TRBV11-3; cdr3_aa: CASSLRPSGIGTATQYF; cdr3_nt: TGTGCCAGCAGCCTGCGCCCTAGCGGGATTGGGACGGCTACGCAGTATTTT
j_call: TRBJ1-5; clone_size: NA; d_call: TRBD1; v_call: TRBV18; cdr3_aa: CASSPDRDQPQHF; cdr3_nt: TGTGCCAGCTCACCGGACAGGGATCAGCCCCAGCATTTT
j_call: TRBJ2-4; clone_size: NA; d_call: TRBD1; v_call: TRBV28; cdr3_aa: CASRRDRGTDIQYF; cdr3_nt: TGTGCCAGCAGGCGGGACAGGGGGACAGACATTCAGTACTTC
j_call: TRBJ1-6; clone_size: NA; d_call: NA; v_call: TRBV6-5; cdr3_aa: CASSYQDSRLHF; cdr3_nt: TGTGCCAGCAGTTACCAGGACAGTAGACTCCACTTT
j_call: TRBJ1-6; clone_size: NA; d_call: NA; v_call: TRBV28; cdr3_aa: CASTGGGSPLHF; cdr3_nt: TGTGCCAGCACGGGGGGTGGTTCACCCCTCCACTTT
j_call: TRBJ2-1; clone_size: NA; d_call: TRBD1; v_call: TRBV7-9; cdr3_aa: CASRLTGGNEQFF; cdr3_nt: TGTGCCAGCAGGTTGACAGGGGGCAATGAGCAGTTCTTC
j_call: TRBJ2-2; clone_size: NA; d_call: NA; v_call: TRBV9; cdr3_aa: CASSVGAGNTELFF; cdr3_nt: TGTGCCAGCAGCGTAGGGGCCGGGAATACGGAGCTGTTTTTT
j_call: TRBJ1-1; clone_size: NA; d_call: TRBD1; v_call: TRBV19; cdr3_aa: CASTKGQANTEAFF; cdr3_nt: TGTGCCAGTACCAAAGGACAGGCGAACACTGAAGCTTTCTTT
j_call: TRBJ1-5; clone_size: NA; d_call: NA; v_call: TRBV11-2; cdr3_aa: CASSLGSGSHQPQHF; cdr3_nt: TGTGCCAGCAGCTTAGGTTCAGGGTCGCATCAGCCCCAGCATTTT
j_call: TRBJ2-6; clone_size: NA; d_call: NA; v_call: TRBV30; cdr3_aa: CAWKGFRFSGANVLTF; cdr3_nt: TGTGCCTGGAAGGGGTTCAGGTTCTCTGGGGCCAACGTCCTGACTTTC
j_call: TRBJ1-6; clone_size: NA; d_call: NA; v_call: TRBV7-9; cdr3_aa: CASSEDGRGSPLHF; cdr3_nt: TGTGCCAGCTCGGAGGACGGGAGGGGTTCACCCCTCCACTTT
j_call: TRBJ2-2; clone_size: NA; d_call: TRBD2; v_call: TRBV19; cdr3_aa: CASSIGKLAANTGELFF; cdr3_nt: TGTGCCAGTAGTATAGGTAAACTAGCGGCGAACACCGGGGAGCTGTTTTTT
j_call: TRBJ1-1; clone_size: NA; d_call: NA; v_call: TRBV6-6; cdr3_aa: CASSRPGLPSLNTEAFF; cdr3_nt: TGTGCCAGCAGTCGCCCAGGCTTGCCGTCTCTTAACACTGAAGCTTTCTTT
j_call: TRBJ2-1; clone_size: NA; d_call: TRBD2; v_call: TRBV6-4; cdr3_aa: CASSEGLGGDEQFF; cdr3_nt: TGTGCCAGCAGTGAAGGACTAGGTGGGGATGAGCAGTTCTTC
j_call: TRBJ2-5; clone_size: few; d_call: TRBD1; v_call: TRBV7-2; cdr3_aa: CASSFRGETQYF; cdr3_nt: TGTGCCAGCAGCTTCAGGGGGGAGACCCAGTACTTC
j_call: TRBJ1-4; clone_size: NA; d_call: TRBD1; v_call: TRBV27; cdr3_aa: CASSSPGQPNEKLFF; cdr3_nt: TGTGCCAGCAGTTCCCCGGGACAGCCTAATGAAAAACTGTTTTTT
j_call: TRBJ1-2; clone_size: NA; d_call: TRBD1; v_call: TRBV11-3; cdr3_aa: CASSSGTDYGYTF; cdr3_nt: TGTGCCAGCAGTAGCGGGACAGACTATGGCTACACCTTC
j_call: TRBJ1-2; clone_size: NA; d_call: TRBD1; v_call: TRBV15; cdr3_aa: CATSLRDRVSKNYGYTF; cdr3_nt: TGTGCCACCAGCCTACGGGACAGGGTAAGTAAGAACTATGGCTACACCTTC